The 10 T cell receptor beta chains in this list originate from one sample, sequenced in a study of OX40 agonist ivuxolimab in advanced cancers. Using immunoSEQ multiplex PCR, the repertoire was profiled, and TCRdb retains in-frame clones only, with some absent. Counted here are some 77,000 clones, roughly nine tenths occurring once; the ten biggest clones make up around 4.4%. The starting material was CD4+ or CD8+ T cells sorted from blood, obtained in a trial of the OX40 agonist ivuxolimab. These receptors were collected from an adult with an advanced solid tumor such as melanoma, head and neck, liver or kidney cancer.

V gene TRBV5-5 combines with J gene TRBJ2-7; D may correspond to TRBD1 or TRBD2 (5 bases each). Trimming removed 3 bases at V and 1 base at J, with 20 bases between. Germline V lookup: CDR1 SGHKS, CDR2 YYEKEE (reference sequence). There are 17 residues in the CDR3. The CDR3 protein is CASSWGRSGPESYEQYF. The DNA for the CDR3 is TGTGCCAGCAGCTGGGGACGGTCGGGGCCGGAATCCTACGAGCAGTACTTC.

The V call is TRBV12-5, the J call TRBJ1-2, with a weak D call TRBD1 (6 bases). The V end lost 9 bases, the J end lost 4 bases, and 27 bases lay between the germline ends. Germline CDR1 LGHNT, CDR2 FRNRAP. This CDR3 is built from 17 residues. CDR3 sequence (DNA): TGTGCTAGGGCCCCGAACCTTATTTTCAGGGGCGGCTATGGCTACACCTTC. It specifies CARAPNLIFRGGYGYTF. Complete variable domain (other parts from reference TRBV12-5 and TRBJ1-2): DARVTQTPRHKVTEMGQEVTMRCQPILGHNTVFWYRQTMMQGLELLAYFRNRAPLDDSGMPKDRFSAEMPDATLATLKIQPSEPRDSAVYFCARAPNLIFRGGYGYTFGSGTRLTVV.

This chain connects TRBV6-1 to TRBJ2-4; 8 bases agree with TRBD1. CDR1 and CDR2 from the germline V gene are MNHNS and SASEGT. V was clipped by 2 bases and J by 2 bases; unmatched bases: 8. This CDR3 contains 17 residues. CDR3 sequence reads: CASSEWGQGASKNIQYF. The CDR3 DNA reads as TGTGCCAGCAGTGAATGGGGGCAGGGGGCTTCCAAAAACATTCAGTACTTC.

This clone appeared a few times. A read error may account for a junction end that differs from germline. The V and J genes are TRBV7-7 and TRBJ1-1, with no clear D. This CDR3 comprises 13 residues. Germline values: CDR1 SSHAT, CDR2 FNYEAQ (reference sequence). The CDR3 spells CASSLSQRTEAFF. The CDR3 DNA reads TGTGCTAGCAGCTTATCCCAGCGCACTGAAGCTTTCTTT.

The V and J genes are TRBV19 and TRBJ1-5; D is ambiguous. In germline, CDR1 is LNHDA, CDR2 SQIVND (reference sequence). The CDR3 has 15 amino acids. V was pared by 3 bases and J by 4 bases, with 13 bases between. The CDR3 region has the DNA TGTGCCAGTAGTATCGGGCAGAAGAGGAATCAGCCCCAGCATTTT. It translates to CASSIGQKRNQPQHF.

The CDR3 protein is CASSRRHPNEQYF. In DNA, the CDR3 is TGTGCCAGTAGTAGGAGACATCCTAACGAGCAGTACTTC. This chain links TRBV19 with TRBJ2-7; D is undetermined. Looked up from germline, CDR1 is LNHDA and CDR2 is SQIVND (reference sequence). Deletions cut 4 bases from V and 5 bases from J, with 12 bases between. The CDR3 sequence is 13 residues long.

The chain has TRBV6-5 and TRBJ2-7; D ambiguous. The V end was cut by 0 bases, the J end by 4 bases, with 13 bases between. This CDR3 is 15 amino acids long. Germline V CDR1 and CDR2: MNHEY, SVGAGI. CDR3 nucleotide sequence: TGTGCCAGCAGTTACTCAGTTGGCAGGTCTTACGAGCAGTACTTC. Translating gives CASSYSVGRSYEQYF.

The V and J genes are TRBV6-6 and TRBJ2-2; possibly TRBD1 for D (6 bases). The germline gives CDR1 MNHNY, CDR2 SVGAGI (reference sequence). V was clipped by 7 bases and J by 2 bases, with 14 bases between them. This CDR3 region has 15 residues. CDR3 amino acids: CASKPGQINTGELFF. The CDR3 nucleotides are TGTGCCAGCAAACCTGGACAGATTAACACCGGGGAGCTGTTTTTT.

V is TRBV2 and J is TRBJ2-7; D is perhaps TRBD2 (6 bases). Trimming left V 3 bases short and J 0 bases short, with 12 bases between. Germline lookup yields CDR1 SNHLY and CDR2 FYNNEI. The CDR3 runs 15 residues. DNA for the CDR3: TGTGCCAGCAGTGACCATGGGGGGAGCTCCTACGAGCAGTACTTC. Its protein is CASSDHGGSSYEQYF.

This clone was detected only once. The rearrangement joins TRBV18 to TRBJ1-1; no clear D. Trimming cost V 5 bases and J 10 bases, with 17 bases left between them. CDR1 is KGHSH, CDR2 LQKENI, per germline. The CDR3 extends over 13 amino acids. CDR3 DNA: TGTGCCAGCTCATTAGGACGAGACACATCAGCTTTCTTT. It translates to CASSLGRDTSAFF.